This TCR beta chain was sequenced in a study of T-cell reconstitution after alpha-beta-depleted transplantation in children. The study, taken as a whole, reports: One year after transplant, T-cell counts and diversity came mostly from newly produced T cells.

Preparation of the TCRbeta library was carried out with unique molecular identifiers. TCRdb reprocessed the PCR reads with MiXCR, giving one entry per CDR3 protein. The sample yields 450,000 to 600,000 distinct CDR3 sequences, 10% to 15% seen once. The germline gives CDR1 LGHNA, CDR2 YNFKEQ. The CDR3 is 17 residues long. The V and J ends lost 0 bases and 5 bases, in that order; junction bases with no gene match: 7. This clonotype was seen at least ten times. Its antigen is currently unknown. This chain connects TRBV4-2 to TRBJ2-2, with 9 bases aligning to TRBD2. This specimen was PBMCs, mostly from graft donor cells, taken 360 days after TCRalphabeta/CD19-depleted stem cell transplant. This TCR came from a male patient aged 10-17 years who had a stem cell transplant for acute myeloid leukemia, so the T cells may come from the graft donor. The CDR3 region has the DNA TGTGCCAGCAGCCAAGACCTGGGACTAGCAGGAACCGGGGAGCTGTTTTTT. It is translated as CASSQDLGLAGTGELFF.